Each of the 2 T cell receptor beta chains below was sequenced from the same sample in a study of PD-L1 blockade in urothelial cancer. Profiled with immunoSEQ multiplex PCR; TCRdb holds only in-frame clones, not every one. The top ten hold 1.5% to 2% of the sample, which has around 66,000 clones, 80% to 90% seen once. Time point defined: pretreatment peripheral blood. This specimen consisted of PBMCs, obtained around atezolizumab (anti-PD-L1) treatment. The receptors originated from a man between 70 and 80 years old with urothelial cancer.

Note on this clone: At one end, the junction sequence differs from germline, possibly due to a read error. This chain joins TRBV7-7 and TRBJ2-2, with D perhaps matching TRBD2 (6 bases). The germline V gene has CDR1 SSHAT and CDR2 FNYEAQ (reference sequence). This CDR3 is built from 17 residues. This chain's CDR3 is CASSLGTGAPNTGELFF. CDR3 bases: TGTGCTAGCAGCTTAGGGACGGGAGCTCCGAACACCGGGGAGCTGTTTTTT.

The chain is built from TRBV2 and TRBJ2-7; perhaps TRBD1 as D (6 bases). V was trimmed by 9 bases and J by 0 bases, leaving 18 bases between them. Germline V gene data show CDR1 as SNHLY and CDR2 as FYNNEI. CDR3 length: 15 residues. In DNA, the CDR3 is TGTGCCAGTAGGGGGAGAGAGGTTTACTCCTACGAGCAGTACTTC. It is translated as CASRGREVYSYEQYF.